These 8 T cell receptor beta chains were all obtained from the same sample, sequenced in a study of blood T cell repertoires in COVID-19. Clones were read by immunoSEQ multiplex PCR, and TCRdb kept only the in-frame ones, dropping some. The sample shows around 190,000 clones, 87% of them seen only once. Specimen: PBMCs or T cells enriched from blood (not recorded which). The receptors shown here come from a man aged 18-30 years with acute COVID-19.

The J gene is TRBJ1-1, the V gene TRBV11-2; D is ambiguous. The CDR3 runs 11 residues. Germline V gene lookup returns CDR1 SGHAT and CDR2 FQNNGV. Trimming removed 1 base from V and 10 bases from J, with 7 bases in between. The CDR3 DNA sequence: TGTGCCAGCAGCTTAGGGCTTGGAGCTTTCTTT. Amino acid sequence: CASSLGLGAFF. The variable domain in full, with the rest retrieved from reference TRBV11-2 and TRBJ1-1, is EAGVAQSPRYKIIEKRQSVAFWCNPISGHATLYWYQQILGQGPKLLIQFQNNGVVDDSQLPKDRFSAERLKGVDSTLKIQPAKLEDSAVYLCASSLGLGAFFGQGTRLTVV.

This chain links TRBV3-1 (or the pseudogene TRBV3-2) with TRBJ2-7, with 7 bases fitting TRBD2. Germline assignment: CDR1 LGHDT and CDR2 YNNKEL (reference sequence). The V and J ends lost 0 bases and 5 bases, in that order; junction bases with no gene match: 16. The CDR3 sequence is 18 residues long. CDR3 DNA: TGTGCCAGCAGCCAAGATATTCTAGCCGGACTAGATTACAACGAGCAGTACTTC. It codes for CASSQDILAGLDYNEQYF.

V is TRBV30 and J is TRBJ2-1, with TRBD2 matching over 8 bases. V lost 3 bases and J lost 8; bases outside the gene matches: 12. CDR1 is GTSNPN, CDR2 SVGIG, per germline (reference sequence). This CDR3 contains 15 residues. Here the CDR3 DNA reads TGTGCCTGGAGCTCGGGGAGCGGGAGCGACCATGAGCAGTTCTTC. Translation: CAWSSGSGSDHEQFF.

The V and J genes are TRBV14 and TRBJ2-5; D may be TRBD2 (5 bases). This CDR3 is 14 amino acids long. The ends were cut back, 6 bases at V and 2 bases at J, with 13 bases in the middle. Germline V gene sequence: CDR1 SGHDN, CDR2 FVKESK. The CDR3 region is CASSPTRRQETQYF. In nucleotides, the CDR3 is TGTGCCAGCAGTCCTACTAGGCGGCAAGAGACCCAGTACTTC.

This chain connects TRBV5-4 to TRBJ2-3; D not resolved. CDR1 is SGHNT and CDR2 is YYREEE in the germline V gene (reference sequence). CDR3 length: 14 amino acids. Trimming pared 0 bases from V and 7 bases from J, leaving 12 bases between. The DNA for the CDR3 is TGTGCCAGCAGCTTGGTTGATCCTGGGCATACGCAGTATTTT. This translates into CASSLVDPGHTQYF.

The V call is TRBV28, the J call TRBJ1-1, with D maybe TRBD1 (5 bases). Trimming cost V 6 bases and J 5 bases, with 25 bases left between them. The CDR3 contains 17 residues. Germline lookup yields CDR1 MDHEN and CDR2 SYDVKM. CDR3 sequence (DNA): TGTGCCAGCAGGCCCGTCATTCAGGTCAGCCGGGGGACTGAAGCTTTCTTT. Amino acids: CASRPVIQVSRGTEAFF.

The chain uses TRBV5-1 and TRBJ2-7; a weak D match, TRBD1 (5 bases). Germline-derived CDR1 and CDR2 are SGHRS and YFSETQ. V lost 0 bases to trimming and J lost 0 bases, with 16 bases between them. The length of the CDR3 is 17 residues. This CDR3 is CASSLGIMSTDSYEQYF. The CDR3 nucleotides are TGCGCCAGCAGCTTGGGTATAATGTCGACAGACTCCTACGAGCAGTACTTC.

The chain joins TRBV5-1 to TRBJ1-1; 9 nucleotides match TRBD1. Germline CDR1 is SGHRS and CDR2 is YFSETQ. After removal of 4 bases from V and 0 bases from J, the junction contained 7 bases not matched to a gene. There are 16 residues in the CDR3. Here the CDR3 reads CASSPGTGFMNTEAFF. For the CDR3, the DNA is TGCGCCAGCAGCCCAGGGACAGGGTTTATGAACACTGAAGCTTTCTTT. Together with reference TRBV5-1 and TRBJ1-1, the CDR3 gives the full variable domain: KAGVTQTPRYLIKTRGQQVTLSCSPISGHRSVSWYQQTPGQGLQFLFEYFSETQRNKGNFPGRFSGRQFSNSRSEMNVSTLELGDSALYLCASSPGTGFMNTEAFFGQGTRLTVV.